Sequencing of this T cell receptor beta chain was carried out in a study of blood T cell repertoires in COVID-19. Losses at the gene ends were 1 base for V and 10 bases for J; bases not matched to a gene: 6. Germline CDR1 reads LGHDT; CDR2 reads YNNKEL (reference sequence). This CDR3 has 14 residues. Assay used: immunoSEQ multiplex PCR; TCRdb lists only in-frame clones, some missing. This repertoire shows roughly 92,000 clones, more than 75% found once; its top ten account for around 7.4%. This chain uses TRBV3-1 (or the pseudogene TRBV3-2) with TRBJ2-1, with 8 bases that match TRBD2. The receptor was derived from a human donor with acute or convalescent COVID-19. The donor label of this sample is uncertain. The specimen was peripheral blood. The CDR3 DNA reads TGTGCCAGCAGCCAAGGGACTAGCACGGGGGAGCAGTTCTTC. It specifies CASSQGTSTGEQFF.